One sample yielded the 5 T cell receptor beta chains listed below, sequenced in a study of identical twins. In TCRdb, the 5' RACE reads were re-called with MiXCR into one record per CDR3 protein. The sample has around 340,000 distinct CDR3 sequences; approximately 10% are singletons. Sequenced: naive T cells sorted from blood. These receptors all come from a woman in her 50s in good health.

In this sample, this clonotype turned up a few times. The genes are TRBV7-6 and TRBJ2-2; D gene uncertain. This CDR3 is 14 amino acids long. V lost 3 bases, J lost 3 bases, and 8 bases lay in between. Germline V lookup: CDR1 SGHVS, CDR2 FNYEAQ. DNA for the CDR3: TGTGCCAGCAGCTTTGAATCCTACACCGGGGAGCTGTTTTTT. Encoded protein: CASSFESYTGELFF.

This sequence joins TRBV2 and TRBJ2-1; D may be TRBD1 or TRBD2 (5 bases each). V lost 6 bases, J lost 10 bases, and 19 bases lay in between. CDR1 SNHLY and CDR2 FYNNEI come from the germline V gene. This CDR3 is 14 amino acids long. The CDR3 DNA is TGTGCCAGCAGAGACCAAGGTGGGGGAAGAGAGCAGTTCTTC. This sequence encodes CASRDQGGGREQFF.

Concerning this clonotype: This clone may be a read error of a much larger clone one base away. Given the absence of the conserved phenylalanine or tryptophan at the CDR3 end, a read error is likely. The chain recombines TRBV24-1 with TRBJ2-7; D unclear. CDR1 is KGHDR and CDR2 is SFDVKD in the germline V gene. V was trimmed by 3 bases and J by 4 bases, leaving 9 bases between them. The CDR3 length is 13 residues. Here the CDR3 DNA reads TGTGCCACCAGTGATGGCAGGTCTTACGAGCAGTACTGC. Translated: CATSDGRSYEQYC.

This clonotype was counted at least ten times. The V and J genes are TRBV12-3 or TRBV12-4 and TRBJ2-1; 9 bases align to TRBD1. CDR3 length equals 16 residues. V was pared by 1 base and J by 6 bases, with 7 bases of the junction left unmatched. CDR3 DNA sequence: TGTGCCAGCAGTTTAGGGGACAGGGTTTTGGGCAATGAGCAGTTCTTC. Protein product: CASSLGDRVLGNEQFF.

In this sample, this clonotype turned up a few times. The chain combines TRBV4-1 with TRBJ2-6; perhaps D is TRBD1 or TRBD2 (6 bases each). Trimming cost V 2 bases and J 1 base, with 15 bases left between them. The CDR3 totals 18 residues. Germline V CDR1 and CDR2: MGHRA, YSYEKL. The chain's CDR3 is CASSQLPQGGSGANVLTF. In DNA, the CDR3 is TGCGCCAGCAGCCAATTACCCCAAGGGGGGTCTGGGGCCAACGTCCTGACTTTC.